This T cell receptor (beta chain) was captured in a study of blood T cells in healthy people across ages. In its sample, this clonotype was seen a few times. Trimming took 1 base from V and 0 from J, leaving 11 bases between them. The CDR3 covers 15 residues. Germline CDR1 SGHKS, CDR2 YYEKEE (reference sequence). A J-beta primer mix and a sample-barcoded 5' primer were used in a second PCR of about 7 to 12 cycles. TCRdb re-derived calls from the 5' RACE reads in MiXCR, one entry per CDR3 protein. The data show 790,000 or so distinct CDR3 sequences, approximately 53% seen once. The rearrangement links TRBV5-5 to TRBJ2-7, with D perhaps matching TRBD1 (6 bases). The sequencing input was blood. The sequence was collected from a man aged 40-49 years in good health. Written as DNA, the CDR3 is TGTGCCAGCAGCTTGAACAGGGCACTCTCCTACGAGCAGTACTTC. Protein sequence: CASSLNRALSYEQYF. Looking up the rest from reference TRBV5-5 and TRBJ2-7 gives the full variable domain: DAGVTQSPTHLIKTRGQQVTLRCSPISGHKSVSWYQQVLGQGPQFIFQYYEKEERGRGNFPDRFSARQFPNYSSELNVNALLLGDSALYLCASSLNRALSYEQYFGPGTRLTVT.